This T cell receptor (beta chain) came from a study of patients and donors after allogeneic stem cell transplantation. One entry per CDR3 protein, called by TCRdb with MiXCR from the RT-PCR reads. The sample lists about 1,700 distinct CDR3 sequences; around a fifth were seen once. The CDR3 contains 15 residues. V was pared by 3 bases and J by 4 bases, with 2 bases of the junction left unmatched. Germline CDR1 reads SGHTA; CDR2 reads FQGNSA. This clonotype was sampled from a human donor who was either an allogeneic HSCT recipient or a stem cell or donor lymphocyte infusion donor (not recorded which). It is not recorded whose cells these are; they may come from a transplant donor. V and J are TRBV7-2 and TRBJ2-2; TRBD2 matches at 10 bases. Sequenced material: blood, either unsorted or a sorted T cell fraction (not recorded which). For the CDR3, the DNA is TGTGCCAGCAGCTTCAAGCGGGGGGGCACCGGGGAGCTGTTTTTT. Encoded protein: CASSFKRGGTGELFF.